One sample yielded the 5 T cell receptor beta chains listed below, sequenced in a study of Graves' ophthalmopathy and Graves' hyperthyroidism. Amplified TCR beta CDR3 regions were obtained using RNA transcripts as template. Second-round multiplex PCR came after a first-round RT-PCR that employed HTBI primers. TCRdb ran MiXCR on the multiplex PCR reads and lists one entry per CDR3 protein. This sample carries 600,000 to 950,000 distinct CDR3 sequences, roughly 40% of them seen once, and the ten largest clones take approximately 46%. The sequenced sample was peripheral blood. The receptors were gathered from an adult man with Graves' ophthalmopathy.

The chain links TRBV9 to TRBJ2-2; D is unresolved. Germline loops: CDR1 SGDLS, CDR2 YYNGEE. This CDR3 spans 14 amino acids. Deletions cut 1 base from V and 4 bases from J, with 8 bases between. CDR3 sequence: CASSVYDVTGELFF. CDR3 nucleotide sequence: TGTGCCAGCAGCGTATACGATGTCACCGGGGAGCTGTTTTTT.

The chain uses TRBV25-1 and TRBJ2-6, with 11 bases aligning to TRBD1. In germline, CDR1 is MGHDK, CDR2 SYGVNS. V shed 4 bases and J 2 bases; nucleotides not matched to a gene: 4. This CDR3 has 17 amino acids. The CDR3 DNA reads TGTGCCAGCAGTGGGTGGACAGGGGGCGCTGGGGCCAACGTCCTGACTTTC. It translates to CASSGWTGGAGANVLTF.

The chain employs TRBV20-1 and TRBJ2-7; 10 nucleotides align to TRBD2. This CDR3 spans 16 amino acids. The germline V gene has CDR1 DFQATT and CDR2 SNEGSKA (reference sequence). V was clipped by 3 bases and J by 5 bases; unmatched bases: 13. For the CDR3, the DNA is TGCAGTGCTAGTGAGCCGGCTAGCGGGAGACTCGACGAGCAGTACTTC. This codes for CSASEPASGRLDEQYF.

As for this clonotype: The CDR3 does not end in the conserved phenylalanine or tryptophan, so this is likely a read error. The V call is TRBV29-1, the J call TRBJ2-7, with D unclear. V was clipped by 2 bases and J by 2 bases, with 7 bases between them. The CDR3 consists of 12 residues. Germline CDR1 SQVTM, CDR2 ANQGSEA. The DNA for the CDR3 is TGCAGCGTTGAAAATCGGCCCTACGAGCAGTACCTC. It yields the protein CSVENRPYEQYL.

This CDR3 reads CASSLRGRERTEKLFF. CDR3 DNA: TGTGCCAGCAGTTTGAGGGGTCGCGAGAGAACTGAAAAACTGTTTTTT. The chain employs TRBV12-3 or TRBV12-4 and TRBJ1-4; D possibly corresponds to TRBD1 (5 bases). V was shortened by 3 bases and J by 7 bases, with 18 bases between the two germline ends. This CDR3 is built from 16 residues.